The rows below give T cell receptor beta chains drawn from one sample of a study of CXCR4 blockade with PD-1 therapy in pancreatic cancer. Measured with immunoSEQ multiplex PCR; TCRdb has only the in-frame clones, and not every one. The sample holds around 15,000 clones; over 60% are singletons and the top ten take 5% to 7%. Sequences were obtained from tumor tissue. The receptors shown here come from a human donor with pancreatic ductal adenocarcinoma. CDR3s include the opening cysteine and the closing phenylalanine or tryptophan. Each record gives: J gene, V gene, CDR3 protein.

j_call: TRBJ2-3
v_call: TRBV6-8
cdr3_aa: CASSQNRGTDTQYF

j_call: TRBJ2-4
v_call: TRBV28
cdr3_aa: CASSPWDRATKNIQYF

j_call: TRBJ2-2
v_call: TRBV11-3
cdr3_aa: CASSRQGTTGELFF

j_call: TRBJ2-7
v_call: TRBV19
cdr3_aa: CASSIGRGAEQYF

j_call: TRBJ2-3
v_call: TRBV6-8
cdr3_aa: CASSPPGRALTRDTQYF

j_call: TRBJ1-2
v_call: TRBV15
cdr3_aa: CATSTLQGKGYGYTF

j_call: TRBJ2-2
v_call: TRBV19
cdr3_aa: CASRVSPPGLADNTGELFF

j_call: TRBJ1-1
v_call: TRBV29-1
cdr3_aa: CSVEKQPNTEAFF

j_call: TRBJ1-2
v_call: TRBV6-8
cdr3_aa: CASSYPTARLYGYTF

j_call: TRBJ1-1
v_call: TRBV12-5
cdr3_aa: CASQTNTEAFF

j_call: TRBJ2-3
v_call: TRBV6-8
cdr3_aa: CANALRDSTTDTQYF

j_call: TRBJ2-3
v_call: TRBV19
cdr3_aa: CASSTGQVGISTDTQYF

j_call: TRBJ2-1
v_call: TRBV19
cdr3_aa: CASGLIGREQFF

j_call: TRBJ2-3
v_call: TRBV28
cdr3_aa: CATQIGTDTQYF

j_call: TRBJ1-1
v_call: TRBV27
cdr3_aa: CASSLYQGGMNTEAFF

j_call: TRBJ1-5
v_call: TRBV19
cdr3_aa: CASTLTGVSNQPQHF

j_call: TRBJ2-7
v_call: TRBV11-3
cdr3_aa: CASSQAEGTHHEQYF

j_call: TRBJ1-2
v_call: TRBV28
cdr3_aa: CASSLGYDYGYTF

j_call: TRBJ2-7
v_call: TRBV18
cdr3_aa: CASSPVPYGSGRTYEQYF

j_call: TRBJ2-1
v_call: TRBV29-1
cdr3_aa: CSVQGLAGVGEQFF

j_call: TRBJ2-5
v_call: TRBV15
cdr3_aa: CATSSRDGQETQYF

j_call: TRBJ2-1
v_call: TRBV9
cdr3_aa: CASARAGTPHNEQFF

j_call: TRBJ1-3
v_call: TRBV18
cdr3_aa: CASSPPGGNTIYF

j_call: TRBJ2-7
v_call: TRBV6-8
cdr3_aa: CASSRDLGQSYEQYF